Presented here are 8 T cell receptor beta chains from one specimen sequenced in a study of blood T cell repertoires in COVID-19. TCRdb keeps only in-frame clones here, not all; method: immunoSEQ multiplex PCR. Of some 55,000 clones listed, approximately 89% are singletons. The material sequenced was peripheral blood. These receptors were taken from a man aged 60 to 69 with acute or convalescent COVID-19.

The genes are TRBV27 and TRBJ1-4; 8 bases match TRBD1. The germline gives CDR1 MNHEY, CDR2 SMNVEV (reference sequence). There are 12 residues in the CDR3. The trim removed 4 bases at V and 14 bases at J, leaving 6 bases unmatched. CDR3 nucleotides: TGTGCCAGCAGTTATGGACAGGGACCGCTGTTTTTT. This translates into CASSYGQGPLFF.

The chain links TRBV5-4 to TRBJ2-1; TRBD2 aligns across 13 bases. Germline trimming cut 4 bases from V and 4 bases from J; bases unmatched to any gene: 11. Germline CDR1 reads SGHNT; CDR2 reads YYREEE (reference sequence). This CDR3 has 18 residues. The CDR3: CASSRRQTSGGTYNEQFF. The CDR3 nucleotides are TGTGCCAGCAGCCGAAGGCAGACTAGCGGGGGGACTTACAATGAGCAGTTCTTC.

This clone was found a few times. This chain links TRBV5-6 with TRBJ2-7; unclear D gene. Trimming shortened V by 0 bases and J by 3 bases, and 10 bases separated the two germline ends. From germline, CDR1 is SGHDT and CDR2 YYEEEE. The CDR3 runs 14 residues. The CDR3 reads CASSLGGPNYEQYF. The DNA of the CDR3 is TGTGCCAGCAGCTTGGGTGGGCCTAACTACGAGCAGTACTTC.

The V and J genes are TRBV5-6 and TRBJ1-1; D remains ambiguous. CDR3 length: 13 residues. The germline V and J ends were trimmed by 0 bases and 9 bases, with 12 bases remaining between them. CDR1 SGHDT and CDR2 YYEEEE come from the germline V gene. CDR3: CASSLELAGKAFF. The CDR3 DNA is TGTGCCAGCAGCTTGGAGTTGGCAGGAAAAGCTTTCTTT.

By sample share, this clone is medium-sized. The rearrangement links TRBV10-3 to TRBJ1-2, with D uncertain. From germline, CDR1 is ENHRY and CDR2 SYGVKD. Between the trimmed V and J ends, which lost 6 bases and 2 bases, there was a span of 10 bases. This CDR3 has 13 amino acids. CDR3 coding DNA: TGTGCCATCAGGGAGGGCCGAAACTATGGCTACACCTTC. Protein product: CAIREGRNYGYTF.

This clone was seen a handful of times. The CDR3 DNA reads as TGTGCCTGGAGTTGGGGCCTCGGACCGAACAATGAGCAGTTCTTC. Its protein is CAWSWGLGPNNEQFF. The rearrangement uses TRBV30 and TRBJ2-1; D is perhaps TRBD1 (5 bases). Trimming took off 2 bases at V and 5 bases at J, with 16 bases between the two ends. Germline assignment: CDR1 GTSNPN and CDR2 SVGIG (reference sequence). The length of the CDR3 is 15 residues.

This chain uses TRBV30 with TRBJ2-3; 9 bases agree with TRBD2. CDR1 and CDR2 (germline): GTSNPN, SVGIG (reference sequence). This CDR3 comprises 15 residues. Trimming took 1 base from V and 1 from J; bases not matched to a gene: 3. The DNA for the CDR3 is TGTGCCTGGAGTGCAGCTAGCGGGGGCACAGATACGCAGTATTTT. This translates into CAWSAASGGTDTQYF.

This chain uses TRBV18 with TRBJ2-5; TRBD1 agrees at 9 bases. This CDR3 is 16 amino acids long. V lost 3 bases to trimming and J lost 5 bases; unmatched junction nucleotides: 10. Germline loops: CDR1 KGHSH, CDR2 LQKENI. The CDR3 reads CASSPRQAGTGETQYF. For the CDR3, the DNA is TGTGCCAGCTCACCGCGACAGGCAGGGACAGGGGAGACCCAGTACTTC.